This TCR beta chain was obtained from a study of CD8 T cells in ankylosing spondylitis. Regarding the study as a whole: A TCR beta motif made of fewer than ten highly homologous variants seemed typical of ankylosing spondylitis blood.

This clonotype was recorded a few times. Antigen unknown. The CDR3 contains 14 residues. CDR1 is SGHKS, CDR2 YYEKEE, per germline (reference sequence). Trimming took off 0 bases at V and 7 bases at J, with 11 bases between the two ends. Via MiXCR, TCRdb re-called the 5' RACE reads, giving one row per CDR3 protein. The sample records over 450,000 distinct CDR3 sequences, roughly 12% being singletons. The chain employs TRBV5-5 and TRBJ1-5, with D tentatively TRBD1 (5 bases). The sequencing sample was made of blood, either unsorted or a sorted T cell fraction (not recorded which). This receptor was identified in a male donor with ankylosing spondylitis. This chain's CDR3 is CASSLERGRQPQHF. The CDR3 bases are TGTGCCAGCAGCTTGGAGAGGGGCCGGCAGCCCCAGCATTTT. The entire variable domain, with the rest obtained from reference TRBV5-5 and TRBJ1-5, is as follows: DAGVTQSPTHLIKTRGQQVTLRCSPISGHKSVSWYQQVLGQGPQFIFQYYEKEERGRGNFPDRFSARQFPNYSSELNVNALLLGDSALYLCASSLERGRQPQHFGDGTRLSIL.